This is a list of T cell receptor beta chains from one sample in a study of siplizumab effects on memory and regulatory T cells. Measured with immunoSEQ multiplex PCR; TCRdb has only the in-frame clones, and not every one. This repertoire shows around 100,000 clones, about 91% found once; its top ten account for 0.14% to 0.15%. Sequenced sample: CD4+ T cells sorted from blood. The receptor set was obtained from a human donor in good health. CDR3s include the opening cysteine and the closing phenylalanine or tryptophan. D genes are given only for firm matches. Rows may omit the clone size; those that give it use once, few, many or a size class.

>once|TRBV30|NA|TRBJ2-5
CAWSVQAQETQYF
TGTGCCTGGAGTGTACAAGCCCAAGAGACCCAGTACTTC
>NA|TRBV7-9|NA|TRBJ1-4
CASSLAYGSFNEKLFF
TGTGCCAGCAGCTTAGCATACGGCAGCTTCAATGAAAAACTGTTTTTT
>NA|TRBV7-3|NA|TRBJ2-1
CASSLSRDSSYNEQFF
TGTGCCAGCAGCTTAAGTAGGGACTCCTCCTACAATGAGCAGTTCTTC
>NA|TRBV18|TRBD1|TRBJ1-3
CASSSTGVGNTIYF
TGTGCCAGCTCGTCGACAGGGGTAGGAAACACCATATATTTT
>NA|TRBV18|TRBD1|TRBJ1-6
CASSRDRDNSPLHF
TGTGCCAGCTCACGGGACAGAGATAATTCACCCCTCCACTTT
>NA|TRBV25-1|TRBD1|TRBJ2-7
CASNNRGREQYF
TGTGCCAGCAATAACAGGGGGCGCGAGCAGTACTTC
>NA|TRBV2|TRBD1|TRBJ1-2
CANHDRVGTFGYTF
TGTGCCAATCACGACAGGGTAGGGACATTCGGCTACACCTTC
>few|TRBV11-2|NA|TRBJ2-7
CASSLLGNSYEQYF
TGTGCCAGCAGCTTACTGGGGAACTCCTACGAGCAGTACTTC
>NA|TRBV9|NA|TRBJ1-1
CASSVGPANTEAFF
TGTGCCAGCAGCGTCGGGCCAGCCAACACTGAAGCTTTCTTT
>once|TRBV6-5|NA|TRBJ2-5
CASSLVVQETQYF
TGTGCCAGCAGCCTCGTAGTTCAAGAGACCCAGTACTTC
>few|TRBV10-1|NA|TRBJ1-6
CASLQPQSSYNSPLHF
TGCGCCAGCTTACAACCACAGAGCTCCTATAATTCACCCCTCCACTTT
>NA|TRBV19|TRBD1|TRBJ1-5
CATATGIQPQHF
TGTGCCACCGCGACAGGGATTCAGCCCCAGCATTTT
>NA|TRBV11-2|NA|TRBJ1-5
CASSLTPAPNQPQHF
TGTGCCAGCAGCTTAACCCCAGCCCCAAATCAGCCCCAGCATTTT
>few|TRBV28|NA|TRBJ1-1
CASSLPVGPGAEAFF
TGTGCCAGCAGTTTACCAGTCGGGCCAGGCGCTGAAGCTTTCTTT
>NA|TRBV30|TRBD1|TRBJ1-1
CAWSKQGGNTEAFF
TGTGCCTGGAGTAAACAGGGGGGGAACACTGAAGCTTTCTTT
>once|TRBV19|TRBD1|TRBJ2-5
CASSISTGGQETQYF
TGTGCCAGTAGTATATCGACAGGGGGCCAAGAGACCCAGTACTTC
>NA|TRBV5-4|TRBD2|TRBJ2-3
CASSLVSGGAFSTDTQYF
TGTGCCAGCAGCTTGGTTAGCGGGGGTGCCTTTAGCACAGATACGCAGTATTTT
>NA|TRBV6-5|NA|TRBJ1-2
CASSGKEDYGYTF
TGTGCCAGCAGTGGGAAGGAGGACTATGGCTACACCTTC
>once|TRBV28|NA|TRBJ2-3
CASSELGDYTQYF
TGTGCCAGCAGTGAGCTGGGGGACTATACGCAGTATTTT
>NA|TRBV25-1|NA|TRBJ1-5
CASSATGGRWCNQPQHF
TGTGCCAGCAGTGCTACCGGAGGAAGATGGTGCAATCAGCCCCAGCATTTT
>NA|TRBV15|NA|TRBJ2-1
CATSRDTGSYNEQFF
TGTGCCACCAGCAGAGATACGGGGTCCTACAATGAGCAGTTCTTC
>few|TRBV9|TRBD1|TRBJ2-3
CASSASTGSTDTQYF
TGTGCCAGCAGCGCCTCGACAGGGTCCACAGATACGCAGTATTTT
>NA|TRBV9|NA|TRBJ1-6
CASSVGSYNSPLHF
TGTGCCAGCAGCGTAGGCTCCTATAATTCACCCCTCCACTTT
>NA|TRBV4-3|NA|TRBJ2-3
CASSQGPADTQYF
TGCGCCAGCAGCCAAGGGCCCGCAGATACGCAGTATTTT
>NA|TRBV18|TRBD1|TRBJ2-3
CASSPDNSGGLMQYF
TGTGCCAGCTCACCTGATAATTCAGGGGGCTTGATGCAGTATTTT
>NA|TRBV29-1|NA|TRBJ1-1
CSVTGDTEAFF
TGCAGCGTGACAGGAGACACTGAAGCTTTCTTT
>NA|TRBV19|TRBD1|TRBJ1-1
CASSTNRGNTEAFF
TGTGCCAGTAGTACTAACAGGGGGAACACTGAAGCTTTCTTT